The rows below give T cell receptor beta chains drawn from one sample of a study of blood T cell repertoires in COVID-19. Clones were read by immunoSEQ multiplex PCR, and TCRdb kept only the in-frame ones, dropping some. The profile shows 200,000 to 300,000 clones, more than 70% of them singletons. Sequencing was done on a sample of peripheral blood. The source is a woman aged 45 to 65 with acute or convalescent COVID-19. Each CDR3 is given with its conserved first and last residue. Each record gives: J gene, V gene, D gene, clone size, CDR3 protein, CDR3 DNA. A D gene is named only where the DNA matches it firmly. Not all rows give a size; the values are once, few, many and, for expanded clones, a class.

J: TRBJ1-5; V: TRBV2; D: NA; size: NA; CDR3: CASEVDSNQPQHF; DNA: TGTGCCAGCGAGGTTGACAGCAATCAGCCCCAGCATTTT
J: TRBJ2-6; V: TRBV7-3; D: NA; size: NA; CDR3: CASSSRYGQNSGANVLTF; DNA: TGTGCCAGCAGCTCCCGTTACGGACAGAACTCTGGGGCCAACGTCCTGACTTTC
J: TRBJ2-1; V: TRBV7-2; D: NA; size: once; CDR3: CASSPHGAYNEQFF; DNA: TGTGCCAGCAGCCCTCACGGAGCCTACAATGAGCAGTTCTTC
J: TRBJ1-1; V: TRBV7-3; D: TRBD1; size: NA; CDR3: CASSRDRGWTEAFF; DNA: TGTGCCAGCAGCCGGGACAGGGGATGGACTGAAGCTTTCTTT
J: TRBJ1-1; V: TRBV18; D: TRBD1; size: NA; CDR3: CASSPRRQGTEAFF; DNA: TGTGCCAGCTCACCACGGAGACAGGGGACTGAAGCTTTCTTT
J: TRBJ1-5; V: TRBV7-2; D: NA; size: NA; CDR3: CASSLGEGQLNQPQHF; DNA: TGTGCCAGCAGCTTAGGCGAGGGACAACTAAATCAGCCCCAGCATTTT
J: TRBJ2-1; V: TRBV12-3/TRBV12-4; D: TRBD2; size: NA; CDR3: CASTPPGGEQFF; DNA: TGTGCCAGCACTCCTCCGGGGGGAGAGCAGTTCTTC
J: TRBJ2-7; V: TRBV6-2/TRBV6-3; D: TRBD2; size: NA; CDR3: CASSYSLGSSSGGTYEQYF; DNA: TGTGCCAGCAGTTACTCGCTCGGGTCATCGAGCGGGGGAACCTACGAGCAGTACTTC
J: TRBJ2-1; V: TRBV24-1; D: TRBD2; size: NA; CDR3: CATSDTSGSSYNEQFF; DNA: TGTGCCACCAGTGACACTAGCGGGAGCTCCTACAATGAGCAGTTCTTC
J: TRBJ2-7; V: TRBV5-1; D: TRBD1; size: NA; CDR3: CASSTRTGGYEQYF; DNA: TGCGCCAGCAGCACCAGGACAGGGGGCTACGAGCAGTACTTC
J: TRBJ2-3; V: TRBV7-3; D: TRBD2; size: NA; CDR3: CASRSSGSRTDTQYF; DNA: TGTGCCAGCAGGTCTAGCGGGAGTAGGACAGATACGCAGTATTTT
J: TRBJ1-4; V: TRBV7-2; D: TRBD1; size: NA; CDR3: CASSSRGANEKLFF; DNA: TGTGCCAGCAGCTCCAGGGGGGCTAATGAAAAACTGTTTTTT
J: TRBJ1-5; V: TRBV19; D: TRBD1; size: NA; CDR3: CASSWTGDSSNQPQHF; DNA: TGTGCCAGTAGTTGGACAGGGGATAGTAGCAATCAGCCCCAGCATTTT
J: TRBJ1-6; V: TRBV27; D: TRBD1; size: NA; CDR3: CASRATGGFYNSPLHF; DNA: TGTGCCAGCAGAGCAACAGGGGGCTTCTATAATTCACCCCTCCACTTT
J: TRBJ1-2; V: TRBV6-5; D: NA; size: once; CDR3: CASTLGGGASGYTF; DNA: TGTGCCAGCACCTTGGGCGGGGGGGCGTCAGGCTACACCTTC
J: TRBJ1-3; V: TRBV28; D: NA; size: once; CDR3: CASSLWQGSSGNTIYF; DNA: TGTGCCAGCAGTTTATGGCAGGGAAGCTCCGGAAACACCATATATTTT